A selection of T cell receptor beta chains follows, all from one sample in a study of OX40 agonist ivuxolimab in advanced cancers. Libraries were prepared by immunoSEQ multiplex PCR; TCRdb keeps only in-frame clonotypes and omits some of them. The data hold 55,000 to 70,000 clones, with 86% observed a single time. This sample comprised CD4+ or CD8+ T cells sorted from blood, obtained in a trial of the OX40 agonist ivuxolimab. All receptors derive from an adult with an advanced solid tumor such as melanoma, head and neck, liver or kidney cancer. The CDR3 runs from the conserved cysteine through the conserved F or W. D genes are given only for firm matches. Expanded clones are given a class, and other clones once, few, many or no size at all.

size	D	V	J	CDR3	DNA
-	TRBD1	TRBV9	TRBJ1-4	CASSSGTVSNEKLFF	TGTGCCAGCAGCTCCGGGACAGTTTCTAATGAAAAACTGTTTTTT
-	TRBD2	TRBV7-2	TRBJ2-1	CASSFGLAYGDEQFF	TGTGCCAGCAGCTTCGGACTAGCATATGGCGATGAGCAGTTCTTC
-	TRBD1	TRBV9	TRBJ2-2	CASTQAQGASNTGELFF	TGTGCCAGCACCCAGGCCCAGGGGGCTTCGAACACCGGGGAGCTGTTTTTT
-	-	TRBV6-1	TRBJ1-1	CATWSRVGIEAFF	TGTGCCACCTGGTCCCGAGTGGGAATTGAAGCTTTCTTT
-	-	TRBV27	TRBJ2-3	CATRSRQTDTQYF	TGTGCCACCCGAAGCCGACAGACAGATACGCAGTATTTT
-	TRBD2	TRBV5-6	TRBJ2-2	CASSATLAGVNTGELFF	TGTGCCAGCAGCGCAACTCTAGCGGGGGTAAACACCGGGGAGCTGTTTTTT
few	TRBD1	TRBV11-1	TRBJ1-2	CASSRQGPGYGYTF	TGTGCCAGCAGCCGACAGGGGCCTGGCTATGGCTACACCTTC
-	-	TRBV5-6	TRBJ2-2	CASSAGPGELFF	TGTGCCAGCAGCGCGGGACCCGGGGAGCTGTTTTTT
-	TRBD2	TRBV11-3	TRBJ2-1	CASSRSGVSSYNEQFF	TGTGCCAGCAGCCGTAGCGGGGTCAGCTCCTACAATGAGCAGTTCTTC
-	-	TRBV11-3	TRBJ2-1	CASSHYHNEQFF	TGTGCCAGCAGCCACTACCACAATGAGCAGTTCTTC
-	-	TRBV5-6	TRBJ2-2	CASSRLAGFGELFF	TGTGCCAGCAGCAGACTGGCAGGGTTCGGGGAGCTGTTTTTT
-	-	TRBV28	TRBJ1-3	CASSFLGPPAGSGNTIYF	TGTGCCAGCAGTTTTTTGGGGCCCCCGGCTGGGTCTGGAAACACCATATATTTT
-	-	TRBV6-6	TRBJ2-7	CASSERSGEQYF	TGTGCCAGCAGCGAAAGGTCGGGCGAGCAGTACTTC
-	-	TRBV5-1	TRBJ2-1	CASSPGYNEQFF	TGCGCCAGCAGCCCAGGGTATAATGAGCAGTTCTTC
-	-	TRBV29-1	TRBJ2-3	CSVDRRGDTQYF	TGCAGCGTCGACCGGCGGGGAGATACGCAGTATTTT
-	TRBD1	TRBV2	TRBJ2-2	CASSVLDRGTGELFF	TGTGCCAGCAGTGTATTGGACAGGGGAACCGGGGAGCTGTTTTTT
-	-	TRBV6-1	TRBJ2-7	CAITDRLFSYEQYF	TGTGCCATCACAGACAGGCTCTTTTCCTACGAGCAGTACTTC
-	-	TRBV18	TRBJ2-3	CASSPPSRRTTDTQYF	TGTGCCAGCTCACCACCTTCCCGTAGAACCACAGATACGCAGTATTTT
once	-	TRBV29-1	TRBJ1-2	CSVGGLLLGGYTF	TGCAGCGTCGGGGGGCTTTTACTCGGAGGCTACACCTTC
once	-	TRBV19	TRBJ2-7	CASSIIGSSYEQYF	TGTGCCAGTAGTATTATCGGGAGCTCCTACGAGCAGTACTTC
-	TRBD1	TRBV27	TRBJ1-1	CASSLIPTGGQRTEAFF	TGTGCCAGCAGTTTAATCCCGACAGGGGGTCAGAGAACTGAAGCTTTCTTT
-	-	TRBV9	TRBJ1-2	CASSVGGQGYGYTF	TGTGCCAGCAGCGTAGGAGGTCAGGGTTATGGCTACACCTTC
-	-	TRBV21-1	TRBJ2-5	CASSSLKGPDRGVRQETQYF	TGTGCCAGCAGCAGCCTCAAAGGTCCGGACAGGGGGGTTCGGCAAGAGACCCAGTACTTC
few	TRBD1	TRBV18	TRBJ1-5	CASSPQGAGQPQHF	TGTGCCAGCTCACCTCAGGGGGCCGGTCAGCCCCAGCATTTT
few	-	TRBV10-3	TRBJ1-1	CATGYLGGEAFF	TGTGCCACCGGATACCTTGGGGGAGAAGCTTTCTTT
-	-	TRBV6-1	TRBJ2-1	CASSDRRGSNNEQFF	TGTGCCAGCAGTGACAGACGGGGGTCAAACAATGAGCAGTTCTTC